These T cell receptor beta chains were read from a single sample in a study of response to subunit inactivated influenza vaccine. One entry per CDR3 protein, called by TCRdb with MiXCR from the RT-PCR reads. The sample consists of 550,000 to 800,000 distinct CDR3 sequences, around 14% of them appearing once. The specimen comprised PBMCs from blood, sampled 14 to 15 days before vaccination. Source of these receptors: a man in his fifties who received an inactivated influenza vaccine. The CDR3 runs from the conserved cysteine through the conserved F or W. A D gene is named only where the DNA matches it firmly. Size tells how often a clone was seen (once, few, many) or the class of an expanded clone, and some rows leave it out.

TRBV21-1	few	TRBJ2-7	.	TGTGCCAGCAGCGTTGTCTTCGCCTACGAGCAGTACTTC	CASSVVFAYEQYF
TRBV7-9	few	TRBJ2-7	.	TGTGCCAGCAGCCCATCAGACAGATACGAGCAGTACTTC	CASSPSDRYEQYF
TRBV9	.	TRBJ2-3	.	TGTGCCAGCAGCGTAGGGGCAGGAAGCACAGATACGCAGTATTTT	CASSVGAGSTDTQYF
TRBV7-9	.	TRBJ1-2	.	TGTGCCAGCAGCTCAACAGCTTATGGCTACACCTTC	CASSSTAYGYTF
TRBV5-1	.	TRBJ2-5	.	TGCGCCAGCAGCTTGGGCCCTCGTGGTAGCGTGGGGCAGTACTTC	CASSLGPRGSVGQYF
TRBV12-3/TRBV12-4	few	TRBJ1-1	TRBD1	TGTGCCAGCAGTGAGACAGGGGGCTCTGAAGCTTTCTTT	CASSETGGSEAFF
TRBV7-9	few	TRBJ2-1	.	TGTGCCAGCAGCATACAGGGCGGGTTGAATGAGCAGTTCTTC	CASSIQGGLNEQFF
TRBV9	.	TRBJ2-7	TRBD1	TGTGCCAGCAGCGTAAAGACAGGGGATAGAGGGACCTACGAGCAGTACTTC	CASSVKTGDRGTYEQYF
TRBV7-2	.	TRBJ2-7	TRBD1	TGTGCCAGCAGCTTAGTTACAGGGGGCGTAGCCGAGCAGTACTTC	CASSLVTGGVAEQYF
TRBV27	few	TRBJ1-3	.	TGTGCCAGCAGCCCGGACGTTCGGGAGGGTCGAAACACCATATATTTT	CASSPDVREGRNTIYF
TRBV28	.	TRBJ2-2	TRBD2	TGTGCCACCAACCTAGTGACTAGCGGGGGGGCCGACGGGGAGCTGTTTTTT	CATNLVTSGGADGELFF
TRBV24-1	.	TRBJ2-7	TRBD1	TGTGCCACCAGTGATGTGACAGGGGCTGGGCAGTACTTC	CATSDVTGAGQYF
TRBV4-3	many	TRBJ2-6	.	TGCGCCAGCAGCCACTCACTAGGGTTCTCTGGGGCCAACGTCCTGACTTTC	CASSHSLGFSGANVLTF
TRBV4-2	.	TRBJ2-1	TRBD2	TGTGCCAGCAGCCAAGGCCCGCAGCGGGAGAATGAGCAGTTCTTC	CASSQGPQRENEQFF
TRBV20-1	many	TRBJ2-5	.	TGCAGTGCTAGAGATATACGTCAAGAGACCCAGTACTTC	CSARDIRQETQYF
TRBV5-1	.	TRBJ1-5	.	TGCGCCAGCAGCTTGGAGGGGACTAATCAGCCCCAGCATTTT	CASSLEGTNQPQHF
TRBV7-6	many	TRBJ1-1	.	TGTGCCAGCAGCTTAGGAGGGGGGCCGGGTGAAGCTTTCTTT	CASSLGGGPGEAFF
TRBV6-1	.	TRBJ2-2	.	TGTGCCAGCAGTCCCACCCCCAGGGGATTCACCGGGGAGCTGTTTTTT	CASSPTPRGFTGELFF
TRBV4-3	many	TRBJ2-1	.	TGCGCCAGCAGCCAAGGTATGGATGAGCAGTTCTTC	CASSQGMDEQFF
TRBV6-6	few	TRBJ2-7	.	TGTGCCAGCGCGGCTTGGGGGAGCGAGCAGTACTTC	CASAAWGSEQYF
TRBV20-1	few	TRBJ2-7	.	TGCAGTGCCGAGGGACCAAATAGCTACGAGCAGTACTTC	CSAEGPNSYEQYF